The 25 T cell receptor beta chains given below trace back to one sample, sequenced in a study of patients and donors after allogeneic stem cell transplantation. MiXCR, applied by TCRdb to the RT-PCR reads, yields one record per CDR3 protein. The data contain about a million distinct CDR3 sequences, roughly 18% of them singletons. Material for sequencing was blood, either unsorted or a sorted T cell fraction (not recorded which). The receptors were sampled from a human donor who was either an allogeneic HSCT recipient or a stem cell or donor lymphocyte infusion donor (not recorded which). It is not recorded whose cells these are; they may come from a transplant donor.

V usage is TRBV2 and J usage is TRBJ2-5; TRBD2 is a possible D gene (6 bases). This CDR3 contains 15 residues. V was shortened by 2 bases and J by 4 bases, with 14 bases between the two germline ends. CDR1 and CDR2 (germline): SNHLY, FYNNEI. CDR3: CASSESRLGGETQYF. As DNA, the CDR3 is TGTGCCAGCAGTGAATCTCGACTAGGTGGAGAGACCCAGTACTTC.

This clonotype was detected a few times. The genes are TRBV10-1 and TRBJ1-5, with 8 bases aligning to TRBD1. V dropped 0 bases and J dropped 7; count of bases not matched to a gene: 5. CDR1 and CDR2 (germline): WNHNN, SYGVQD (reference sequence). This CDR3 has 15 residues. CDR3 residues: CASSESQGAGQPQHF. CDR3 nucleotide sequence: TGCGCCAGCAGTGAGTCGCAGGGGGCGGGACAGCCCCAGCATTTT.

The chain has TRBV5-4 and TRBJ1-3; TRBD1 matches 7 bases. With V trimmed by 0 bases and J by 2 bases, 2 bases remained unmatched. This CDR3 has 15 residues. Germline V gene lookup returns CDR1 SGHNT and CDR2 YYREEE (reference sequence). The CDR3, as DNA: TGTGCCAGCAGCTTGGGTGGACAGGCTGGAAACACCATATATTTT. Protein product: CASSLGGQAGNTIYF.

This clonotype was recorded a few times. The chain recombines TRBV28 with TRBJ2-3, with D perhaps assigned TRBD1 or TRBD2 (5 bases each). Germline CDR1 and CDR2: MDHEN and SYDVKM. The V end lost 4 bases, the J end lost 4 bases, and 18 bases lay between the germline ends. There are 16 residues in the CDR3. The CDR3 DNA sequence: TGTGCCAGCAGTTCTGAGGGGCCTTTAAGCCCAGATACGCAGTATTTT. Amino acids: CASSSEGPLSPDTQYF.

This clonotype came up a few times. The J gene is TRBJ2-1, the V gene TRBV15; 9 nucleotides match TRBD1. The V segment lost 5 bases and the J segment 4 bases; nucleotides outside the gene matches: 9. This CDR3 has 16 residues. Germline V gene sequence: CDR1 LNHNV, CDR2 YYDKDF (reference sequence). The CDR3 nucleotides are TGTGCCACCAGCCGAACGATGGGACAGGGTTACAATGAGCAGTTCTTC. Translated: CATSRTMGQGYNEQFF.

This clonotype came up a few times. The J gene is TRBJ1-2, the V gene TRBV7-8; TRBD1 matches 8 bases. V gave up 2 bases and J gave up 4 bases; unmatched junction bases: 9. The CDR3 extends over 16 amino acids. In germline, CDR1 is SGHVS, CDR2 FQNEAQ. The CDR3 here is CASSLMESGGPYGYTF. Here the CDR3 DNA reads TGTGCCAGCAGCTTAATGGAATCAGGGGGCCCCTATGGCTACACCTTC. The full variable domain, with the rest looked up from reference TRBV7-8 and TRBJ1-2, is GAGVSQSPRYKVAKRGQDVALRCDPISGHVSLFWYQQALGQGPEFLTYFQNEAQLDKSGLPSDRFFAERPEGSVSTLKIQRTQQEDSAVYLCASSLMESGGPYGYTFGSGTRLTVV.

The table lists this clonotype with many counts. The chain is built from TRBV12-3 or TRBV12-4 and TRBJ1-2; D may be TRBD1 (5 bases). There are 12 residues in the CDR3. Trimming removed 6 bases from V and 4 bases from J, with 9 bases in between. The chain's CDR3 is CASSGTAYGYTF. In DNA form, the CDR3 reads TGTGCCAGCAGCGGGACCGCCTATGGCTACACCTTC.

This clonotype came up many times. CDR3 amino acids: CASSFLVAESNTDTQYF. The CDR3 DNA sequence: TGTGCCAGCAGTTTTCTGGTGGCGGAGTCTAACACAGATACGCAGTATTTT. This chain uses TRBV12-3 or TRBV12-4 with TRBJ2-3; D remains ambiguous. V dropped 3 bases and J dropped 2 bases, with 18 bases sitting between them. CDR3 size: 17 residues.

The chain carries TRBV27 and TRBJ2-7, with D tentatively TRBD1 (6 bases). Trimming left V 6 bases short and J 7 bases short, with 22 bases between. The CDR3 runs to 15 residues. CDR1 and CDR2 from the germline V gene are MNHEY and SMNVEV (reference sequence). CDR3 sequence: CASSRRTARSGEQYF. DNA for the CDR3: TGTGCCAGCAGCCGGAGGACAGCTCGTTCTGGAGAGCAGTACTTC.

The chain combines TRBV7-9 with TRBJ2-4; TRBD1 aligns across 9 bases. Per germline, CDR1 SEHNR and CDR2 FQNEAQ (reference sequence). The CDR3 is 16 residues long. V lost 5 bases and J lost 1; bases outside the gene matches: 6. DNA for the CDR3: TGTGCCAGCAGCCCAATCGGACAGGGGGCCAAAAACATTCAGTACTTC. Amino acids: CASSPIGQGAKNIQYF.

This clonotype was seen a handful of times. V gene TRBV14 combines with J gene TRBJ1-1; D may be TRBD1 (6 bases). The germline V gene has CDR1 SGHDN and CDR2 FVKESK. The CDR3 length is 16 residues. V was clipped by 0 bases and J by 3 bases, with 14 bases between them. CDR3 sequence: CASSQERGTRYTEAFF. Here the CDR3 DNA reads TGTGCCAGCAGCCAAGAAAGGGGGACACGTTACACTGAAGCTTTCTTT.

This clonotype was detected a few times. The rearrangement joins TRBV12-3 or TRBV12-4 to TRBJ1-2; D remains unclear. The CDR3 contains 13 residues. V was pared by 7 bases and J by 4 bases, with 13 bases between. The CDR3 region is CASTLGRVYGYTF. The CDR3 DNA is TGTGCCAGCACCTTGGGGAGGGTCTATGGCTACACCTTC.

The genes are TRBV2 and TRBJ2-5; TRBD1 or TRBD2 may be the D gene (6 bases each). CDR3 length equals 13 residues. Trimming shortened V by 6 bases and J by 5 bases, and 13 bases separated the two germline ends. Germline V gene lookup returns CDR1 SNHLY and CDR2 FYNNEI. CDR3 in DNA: TGTGCCAGCAGGGGGGGCGTAGGGGAGACCCAGTACTTC. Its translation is CASRGGVGETQYF.

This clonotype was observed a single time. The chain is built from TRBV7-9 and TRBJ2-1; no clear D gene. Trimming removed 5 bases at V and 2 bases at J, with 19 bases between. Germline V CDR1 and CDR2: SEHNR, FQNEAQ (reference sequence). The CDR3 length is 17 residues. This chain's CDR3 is CASSPLSEPAPYNEQFF. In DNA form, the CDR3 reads TGTGCCAGCAGCCCCCTCTCGGAACCGGCCCCCTACAATGAGCAGTTCTTC.

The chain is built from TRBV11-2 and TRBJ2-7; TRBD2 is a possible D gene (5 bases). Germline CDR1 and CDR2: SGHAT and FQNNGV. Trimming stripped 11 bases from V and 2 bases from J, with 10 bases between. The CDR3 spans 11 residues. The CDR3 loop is CAEGGTYEQYF. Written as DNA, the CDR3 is TGTGCCGAGGGTGGCACCTACGAGCAGTACTTC.

The CDR3 loop reads CASSYSDGGAQYF. The CDR3 DNA reads TGTGCCAGCAGTTACTCGGACGGGGGAGCGCAGTATTTT. The chain carries TRBV6-5 and TRBJ2-3; maybe TRBD2 (6 bases). The V end was cut by 0 bases, the J end by 10 bases, with 11 bases between. CDR1 is MNHEY and CDR2 is SVGAGI in the germline V gene. The CDR3 is made up of 13 amino acids.

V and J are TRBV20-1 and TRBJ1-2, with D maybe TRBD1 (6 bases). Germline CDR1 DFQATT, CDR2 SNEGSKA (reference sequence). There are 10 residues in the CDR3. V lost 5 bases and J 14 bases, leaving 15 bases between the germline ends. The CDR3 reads CSAHREGKTF. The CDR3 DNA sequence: TGCAGTGCTCACAGGGAGGGGAAAACCTTC.

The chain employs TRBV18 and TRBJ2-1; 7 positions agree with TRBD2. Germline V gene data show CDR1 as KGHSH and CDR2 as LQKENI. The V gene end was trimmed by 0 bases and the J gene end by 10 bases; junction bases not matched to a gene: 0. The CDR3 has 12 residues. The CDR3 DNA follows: TGTGCCAGCTCACCACCGGGGGGGGAGCAGTTCTTC. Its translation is CASSPPGGEQFF.

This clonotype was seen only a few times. The CDR3 DNA reads TGTGCCAGCACGACGACAGGGATCAGTTCACCCCTCCACTTT. This codes for CASTTTGISSPLHF. The rearrangement joins TRBV12-3 or TRBV12-4 to TRBJ1-6; 7 positions match TRBD1. This CDR3 spans 14 amino acids. V lost 7 bases, J lost 9 bases, and 9 bases stayed unmatched.

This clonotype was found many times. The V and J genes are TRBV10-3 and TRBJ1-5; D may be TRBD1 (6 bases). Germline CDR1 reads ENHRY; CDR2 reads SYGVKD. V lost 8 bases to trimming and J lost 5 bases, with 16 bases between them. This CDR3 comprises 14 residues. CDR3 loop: CAIAPPEGDQPQHF. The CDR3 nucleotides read TGTGCCATCGCGCCCCCGGAGGGGGATCAGCCCCAGCATTTT.

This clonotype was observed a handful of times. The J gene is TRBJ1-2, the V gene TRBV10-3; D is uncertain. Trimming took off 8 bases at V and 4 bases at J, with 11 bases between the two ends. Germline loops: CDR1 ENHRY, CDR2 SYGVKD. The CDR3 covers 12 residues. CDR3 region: CAIQGIGYGYTF. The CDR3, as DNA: TGTGCCATCCAAGGCATCGGCTATGGCTACACCTTC.

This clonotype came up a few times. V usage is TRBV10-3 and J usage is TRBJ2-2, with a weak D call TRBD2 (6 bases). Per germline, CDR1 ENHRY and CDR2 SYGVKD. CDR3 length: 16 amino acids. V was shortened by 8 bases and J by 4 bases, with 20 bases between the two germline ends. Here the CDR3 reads CAIGRPRGAGTGELFF. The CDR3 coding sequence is TGTGCCATCGGCCGCCCGCGGGGAGCGGGCACCGGGGAGCTGTTTTTT.

This CDR3 is CASGGFDGEAFF. In nucleotides, the CDR3 is TGTGCCAGCGGGGGATTTGACGGTGAAGCTTTCTTT. V and J are TRBV2 and TRBJ1-1; D may be TRBD1 (5 bases). This CDR3 is 12 amino acids long. Germline CDR1 SNHLY, CDR2 FYNNEI. Trimming pared 8 bases from V and 7 bases from J, leaving 14 bases between.

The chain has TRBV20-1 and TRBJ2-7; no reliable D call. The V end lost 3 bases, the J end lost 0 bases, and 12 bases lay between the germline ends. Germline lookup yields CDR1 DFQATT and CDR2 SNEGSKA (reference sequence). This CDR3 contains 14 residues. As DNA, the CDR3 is TGCAGTGCTAGGTGGGCTCCTAGCTCCTACGAGCAGTACTTC. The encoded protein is CSARWAPSSYEQYF.

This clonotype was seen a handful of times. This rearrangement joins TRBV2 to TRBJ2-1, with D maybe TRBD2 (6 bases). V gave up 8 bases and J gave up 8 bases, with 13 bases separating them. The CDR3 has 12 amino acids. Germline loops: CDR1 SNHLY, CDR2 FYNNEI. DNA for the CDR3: TGTGCCAGCCCGACTAGAAGCGATGAGCAGTTCTTC. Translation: CASPTRSDEQFF.